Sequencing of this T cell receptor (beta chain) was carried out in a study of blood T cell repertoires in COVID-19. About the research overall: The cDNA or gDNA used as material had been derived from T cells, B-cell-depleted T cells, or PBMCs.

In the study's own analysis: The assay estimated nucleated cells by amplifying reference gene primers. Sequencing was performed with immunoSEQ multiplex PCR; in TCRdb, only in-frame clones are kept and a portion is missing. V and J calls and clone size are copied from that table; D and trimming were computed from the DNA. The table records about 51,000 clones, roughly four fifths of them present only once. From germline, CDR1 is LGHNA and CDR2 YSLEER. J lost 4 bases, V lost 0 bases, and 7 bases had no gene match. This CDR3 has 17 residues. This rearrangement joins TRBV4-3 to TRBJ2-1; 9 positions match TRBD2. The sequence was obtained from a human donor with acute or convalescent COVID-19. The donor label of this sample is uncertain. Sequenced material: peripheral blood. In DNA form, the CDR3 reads TGCGCCAGCAGCCAAGATCAAGGCGGGGGGGTATACAATGAGCAGTTCTTC. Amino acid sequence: CASSQDQGGGVYNEQFF.